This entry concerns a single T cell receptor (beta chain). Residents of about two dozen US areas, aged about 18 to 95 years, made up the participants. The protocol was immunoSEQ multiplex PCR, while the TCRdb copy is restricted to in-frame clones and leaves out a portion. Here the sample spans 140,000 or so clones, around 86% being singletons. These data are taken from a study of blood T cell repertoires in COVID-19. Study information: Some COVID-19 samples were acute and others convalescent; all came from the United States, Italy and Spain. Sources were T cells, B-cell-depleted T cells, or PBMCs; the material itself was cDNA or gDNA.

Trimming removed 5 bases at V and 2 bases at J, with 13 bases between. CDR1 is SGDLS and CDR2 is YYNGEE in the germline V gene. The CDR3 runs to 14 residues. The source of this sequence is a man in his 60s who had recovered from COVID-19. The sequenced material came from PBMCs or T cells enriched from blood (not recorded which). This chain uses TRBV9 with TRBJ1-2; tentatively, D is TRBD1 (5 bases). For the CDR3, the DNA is TGTGCCAGCAGTCGTAGTGGGGGGAACTATGGCTACACCTTC. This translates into CASSRSGGNYGYTF.